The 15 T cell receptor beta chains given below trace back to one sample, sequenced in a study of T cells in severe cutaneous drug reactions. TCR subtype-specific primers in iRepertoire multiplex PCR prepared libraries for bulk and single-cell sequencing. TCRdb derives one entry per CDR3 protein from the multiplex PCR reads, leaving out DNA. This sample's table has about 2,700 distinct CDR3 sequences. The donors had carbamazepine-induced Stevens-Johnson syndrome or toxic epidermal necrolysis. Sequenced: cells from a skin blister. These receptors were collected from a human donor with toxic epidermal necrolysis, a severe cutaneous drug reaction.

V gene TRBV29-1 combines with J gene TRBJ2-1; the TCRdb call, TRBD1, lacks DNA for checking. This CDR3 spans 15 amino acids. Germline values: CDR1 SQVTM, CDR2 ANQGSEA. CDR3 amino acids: CSVERAGGTYNEQFF.

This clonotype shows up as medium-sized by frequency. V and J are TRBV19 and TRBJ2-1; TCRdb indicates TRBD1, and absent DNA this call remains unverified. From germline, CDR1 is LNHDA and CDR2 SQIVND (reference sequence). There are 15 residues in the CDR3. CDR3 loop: CASSIGTGTTNEQFF.

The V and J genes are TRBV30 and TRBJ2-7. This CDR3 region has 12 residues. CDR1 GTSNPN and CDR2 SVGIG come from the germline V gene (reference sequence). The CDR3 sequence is CAWSTGLYEQYF.

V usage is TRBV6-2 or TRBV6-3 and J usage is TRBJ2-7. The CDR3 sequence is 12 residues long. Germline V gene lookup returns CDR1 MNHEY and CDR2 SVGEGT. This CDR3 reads CASSYVSTEQYF.

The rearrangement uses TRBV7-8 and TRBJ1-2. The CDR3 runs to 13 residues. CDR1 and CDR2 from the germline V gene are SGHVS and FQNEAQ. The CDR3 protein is CASSLGRSYGYTF. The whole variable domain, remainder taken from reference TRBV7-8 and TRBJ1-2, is GAGVSQSPRYKVAKRGQDVALRCDPISGHVSLFWYQQALGQGPEFLTYFQNEAQLDKSGLPSDRFFAERPEGSVSTLKIQRTQQEDSAVYLCASSLGRSYGYTFGSGTRLTVV.

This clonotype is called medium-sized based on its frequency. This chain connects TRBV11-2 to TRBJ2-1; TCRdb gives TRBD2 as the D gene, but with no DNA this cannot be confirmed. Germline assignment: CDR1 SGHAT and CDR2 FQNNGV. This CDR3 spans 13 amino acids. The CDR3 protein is CASSPATAPEQFF.

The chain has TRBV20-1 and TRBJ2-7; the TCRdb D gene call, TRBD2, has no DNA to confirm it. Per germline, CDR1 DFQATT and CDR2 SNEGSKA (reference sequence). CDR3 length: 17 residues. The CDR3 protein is CSASGGLARKTTYEQYF.

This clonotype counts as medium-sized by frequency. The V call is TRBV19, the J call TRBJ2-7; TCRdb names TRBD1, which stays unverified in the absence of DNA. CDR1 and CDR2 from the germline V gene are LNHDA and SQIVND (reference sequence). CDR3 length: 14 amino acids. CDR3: CASSMNRGLAEQYF.

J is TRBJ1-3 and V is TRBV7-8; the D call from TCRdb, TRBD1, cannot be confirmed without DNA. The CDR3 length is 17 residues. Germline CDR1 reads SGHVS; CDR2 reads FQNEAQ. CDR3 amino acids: CASSLPGTGGSGNTIYF.

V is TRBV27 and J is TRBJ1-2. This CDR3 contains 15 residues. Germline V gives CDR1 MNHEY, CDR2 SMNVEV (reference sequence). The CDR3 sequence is CASSFGGGTEYGYTF.

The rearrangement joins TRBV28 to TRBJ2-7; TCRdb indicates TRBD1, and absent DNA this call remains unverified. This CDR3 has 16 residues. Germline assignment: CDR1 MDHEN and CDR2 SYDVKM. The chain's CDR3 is CASSAPGGGPLYEQYF.

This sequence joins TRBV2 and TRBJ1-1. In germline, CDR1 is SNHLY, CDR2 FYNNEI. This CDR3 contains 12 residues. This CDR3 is CASSESNTEAFF.

CDR3 region: CASTPGGRNEQFF. V is TRBV28 and J is TRBJ2-1; TCRdb reports TRBD1, a call that lacks DNA to check it against. Germline CDR1 reads MDHEN; CDR2 reads SYDVKM. The CDR3 is 13 residues long.

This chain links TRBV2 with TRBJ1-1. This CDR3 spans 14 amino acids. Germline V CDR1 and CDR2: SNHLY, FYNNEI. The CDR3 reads CASKGRPMNTEAFF.

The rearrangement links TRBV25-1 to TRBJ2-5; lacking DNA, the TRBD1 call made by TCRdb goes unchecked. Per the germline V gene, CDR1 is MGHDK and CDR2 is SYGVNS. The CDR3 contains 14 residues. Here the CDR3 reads CASSMRTDEETQYF.